A single sample gave rise to the 4 T cell receptor beta chains below, sequenced in a study of blood T cell repertoires in COVID-19. The data were produced by immunoSEQ multiplex PCR, yet TCRdb's version contains in-frame clones alone and is incomplete. In the table there are under 250,000 clones, 80% to 90% of which are singletons. Source material: peripheral blood. These receptors came from a man aged 40-50 years with active or convalescent COVID-19.

The V and J genes are TRBV12-3 or TRBV12-4 and TRBJ1-5; D unclear. The CDR3 consists of 12 residues. Between the trimmed V and J ends, which lost 6 bases and 5 bases, there was a span of 8 bases. CDR3 in amino acids: CASRSHDQPQHF. The CDR3, as DNA: TGTGCCAGCAGATCACATGATCAGCCCCAGCATTTT.

The chain employs TRBV20-1 and TRBJ1-6; D is perhaps TRBD1 (5 bases). Per germline, CDR1 DFQATT and CDR2 SNEGSKA (reference sequence). Trimming stripped 3 bases from V and 7 bases from J, with 10 bases between. This CDR3 is built from 13 residues. CDR3 in DNA: TGCAGTGCTAGTCCAGGGTACAATTCACCCCTCCACTTT. It translates to CSASPGYNSPLHF.

This rearrangement joins TRBV6-5 to TRBJ2-1; unclear D gene. Germline V CDR1 and CDR2: MNHEY, SVGAGI. The length of the CDR3 is 13 residues. Trimming shortened V by 6 bases and J by 5 bases, and 11 bases separated the two germline ends. CDR3 loop: CASSRTPNNEQFF. Here the CDR3 DNA reads TGTGCCAGCAGCCGTACTCCAAACAATGAGCAGTTCTTC.

The chain has TRBV5-4 and TRBJ2-7; 8 bases fit TRBD1. J was trimmed by 7 bases and V by 4 bases; bases with no gene match: 10. Germline V CDR1 and CDR2: SGHNT, YYREEE (reference sequence). The CDR3 extends over 14 amino acids. The CDR3 loop reads CASSLDQGAREQYF. The CDR3 nucleotides are TGTGCCAGCAGCCTAGACCAGGGGGCGAGGGAGCAGTACTTC.